The clone carrying this T cell receptor beta chain was seen only a few times. Its antigen remains unidentified. This specimen belongs to a study of chemoradiotherapy in HPV16-positive cancers. Measured with immunoSEQ multiplex PCR; TCRdb has only the in-frame clones, and not every one. The data hold about 10,000 clones, with less than 75% observed a single time. Broader study findings: Only a couple of HPV16-positive patients supplied the functional HPV-specificity definition.

This CDR3 has 13 amino acids. Germline loops: CDR1 MRHNA, CDR2 SNTAGT. V was shortened by 6 bases and J by 7 bases, with 15 bases between the two germline ends. Sampling took place from a patient who underwent chemoradiotherapy. The sequence came from a human donor with HPV-associated anogenital cancer. This rearrangement joins TRBV6-4 to TRBJ1-1; no reliable D call. In DNA, the CDR3 is TGTGCCAGCAGGGTGGACCCTAAAGGTGAAGCTTTCTTT. Protein sequence: CASRVDPKGEAFF.